These 22 T cell receptor beta chains came from one sample sequenced in a study of blood T cell repertoires in COVID-19. Some clones are missing from TCRdb's copy, which holds only in-frame ones; the method was immunoSEQ multiplex PCR. This sample has under 300,000 clones, with around 86% found just once. Sequenced input: peripheral blood. Source of these receptors: a man aged 30-40 years who had recovered from COVID-19.

V and J are TRBV9 and TRBJ1-1; D remains unclear. The germline V and J ends were trimmed by 0 bases and 1 base, with 7 bases remaining between them. Germline CDR1 is SGDLS and CDR2 is YYNGEE. The CDR3 totals 14 residues. The CDR3 loop is CASSVASRNTEAFF. The CDR3 nucleotides read TGTGCCAGCAGCGTAGCTTCCCGGAACACTGAAGCTTTCTTT.

V usage is TRBV9 and J usage is TRBJ1-3, with TRBD1 matching 9 bases. Germline assignment: CDR1 SGDLS and CDR2 YYNGEE. V lost 4 bases to trimming and J lost 0 bases; unmatched junction nucleotides: 5. The CDR3 is made up of 16 amino acids. The CDR3 sequence: CASSYGTGNSGNTIYF. In DNA form, the CDR3 reads TGTGCCAGCAGCTACGGGACAGGGAACTCTGGAAACACCATATATTTT.

The chain carries TRBV12-3 or TRBV12-4 and TRBJ2-5; D not certain. Trimming removed 8 bases from V and 5 bases from J, with 12 bases in between. The CDR3 spans 12 residues. CDR3 amino acids: CASPRFRETQYF. DNA of the CDR3: TGTGCCAGCCCCCGGTTCCGGGAGACCCAGTACTTC.

J is TRBJ1-2 and V is TRBV2; D gene uncertain. Between the trimmed V and J ends, which lost 7 bases and 4 bases, there was a span of 22 bases. The germline gives CDR1 SNHLY, CDR2 FYNNEI. This CDR3 comprises 16 residues. CDR3 amino acids: CASTKTAGSLSYGYTF. In nucleotides, the CDR3 is TGTGCCAGCACTAAGACGGCCGGGAGTCTTTCCTATGGCTACACCTTC.

This clone was detected once. The V and J genes are TRBV3-1 (or the pseudogene TRBV3-2) and TRBJ1-5; 9 nucleotides align to TRBD1. CDR1 LGHDT and CDR2 YNNKEL come from the germline V gene (reference sequence). V trimming: 4 bases; J trimming: 4 bases; junction bases outside the gene matches: 14. The CDR3 consists of 18 residues. DNA for the CDR3: TGTGCCAGCAGCCTAGGGACAGGGAGCTCTATAGCAAATCAGCCCCAGCATTTT. This translates into CASSLGTGSSIANQPQHF.

The chain joins TRBV19 to TRBJ2-1, with D possibly matching TRBD1 (6 bases). Per germline, CDR1 LNHDA and CDR2 SQIVND (reference sequence). This CDR3 is built from 15 residues. CDR3 amino acids: CVLCPGGYRGGEQFF. CDR3 coding DNA: TGTGTCCTGTGCCCGGGCGGATATAGAGGGGGTGAGCAGTTCTTC.

The V call is TRBV12-5, the J call TRBJ1-1, with 7 bases that match TRBD1. Germline V gives CDR1 LGHNT, CDR2 FRNRAP. The V segment lost 7 bases and the J segment 9 bases; nucleotides outside the gene matches: 11. This CDR3 spans 13 amino acids. CDR3 coding DNA: TGTGCTAGTGATTGGGGTCAGGGGGGAAAAGCTTTCTTT. As protein: CASDWGQGGKAFF.

In its sample, this clone was seen a few times. The chain couples TRBV5-1 to TRBJ1-6; the match to TRBD1 covers 9 bases. The germline V gene has CDR1 SGHRS and CDR2 YFSETQ. This CDR3 spans 19 amino acids. V was pared by 3 bases and J by 0 bases, with 10 bases of the junction left unmatched. This CDR3 is CASSSHWTGASSYNSPLHF. CDR3 DNA sequence: TGCGCCAGCAGCTCTCACTGGACAGGGGCGAGCTCCTATAATTCACCCCTCCACTTT.

The chain uses TRBV12-3 or TRBV12-4 and TRBJ2-7, with D tentatively TRBD1 (6 bases). The ends were cut back, 9 bases at V and 0 bases at J, with 12 bases in the middle. The CDR3 is 13 amino acids. CDR3 sequence (DNA): TGTGCCAGTGCAACAGGGATCTCCTACGAGCAGTACTTC. Protein sequence: CASATGISYEQYF.

The rearrangement uses TRBV5-1 and TRBJ2-5; 12 nucleotides match TRBD2. J gave up 5 bases and V 3 bases, and 5 bases lay outside the gene matches. CDR1 is SGHRS and CDR2 is YFSETQ in the germline V gene. The CDR3 length is 15 residues. The CDR3 coding sequence is TGCGCCAGCAGCTGGATGACTAGCGGGGGTGAGACCCAGTACTTC. It codes for CASSWMTSGGETQYF.

The rearrangement links TRBV7-9 to TRBJ2-5, with D perhaps matching TRBD1 (5 bases). The germline gives CDR1 SEHNR, CDR2 FQNEAQ (reference sequence). V was clipped by 4 bases and J by 9 bases, with 15 bases between them. This CDR3 is built from 13 residues. The CDR3 protein is CASSSRDPRAQYF. The CDR3 DNA sequence: TGTGCCAGCAGCTCCCGAGACCCCAGGGCCCAGTACTTC.

DNA of the CDR3: TGTGCCAGCAGCCAAGATCACAGGTCCTACGAGCAGTACTTC. Translated: CASSQDHRSYEQYF. The rearrangement uses TRBV3-1 (or the pseudogene TRBV3-2) and TRBJ2-7; TRBD1 might be the D (5 bases). V lost 0 bases and J 1 base, leaving 7 bases between the germline ends. Per the germline V gene, CDR1 is LGHDT and CDR2 is YNNKEL (reference sequence). The CDR3 totals 14 residues.

The V gene is TRBV5-1, the J gene TRBJ2-7; maybe TRBD1 (6 bases). V was trimmed by 0 bases and J by 3 bases, leaving 10 bases between them. The CDR3 is made up of 14 amino acids. Germline V gives CDR1 SGHRS, CDR2 YFSETQ. This chain's CDR3 is CASSLGDRIYEQYF. DNA of the CDR3: TGCGCCAGCAGCTTGGGTGACAGGATCTACGAGCAGTACTTC.

The chain employs TRBV7-9 and TRBJ1-2; D may be TRBD1 (5 bases). This CDR3 contains 14 residues. The ends were cut back, 2 bases at V and 3 bases at J, with 10 bases in the middle. Germline CDR1 SEHNR, CDR2 FQNEAQ (reference sequence). CDR3 nucleotide sequence: TGTGCCAGCAGCTTAAAGGGGAATGACTATGGCTACACCTTC. Translated, it gives CASSLKGNDYGYTF.

The chain uses TRBV5-6 and TRBJ1-1, with 7 positions matching TRBD1. This CDR3 comprises 16 residues. The junction had 10 bases not matched to a gene; V was cut back by 5 bases and J by 0 bases. Germline V gives CDR1 SGHDT, CDR2 YYEEEE. CDR3 in DNA: TGTGCCAGCAGTATCAGAACAGGGGCGTTGAACACTGAAGCTTTCTTT. Amino acids: CASSIRTGALNTEAFF.

The chain links TRBV12-2 to TRBJ1-2; TRBD1 reflects the table's D call only, with no check against the DNA. TRBV12-2 is flagged as a pseudogene. This CDR3 is built from 14 residues. CDR3: CASRLRRGNNGYTF. In DNA form, the CDR3 reads TGTGCAAGTCGCTTACGAAGGGGGAATAATGGCTACACCTTC.

The J gene is TRBJ1-1, the V gene TRBV6-5; D perhaps matches TRBD1 (5 bases). The germline V gene encodes CDR1 MNHEY and CDR2 SVGAGI. Trimming cost V 7 bases and J 1 base, with 10 bases left between them. This CDR3 contains 13 residues. CDR3 DNA sequence: TGTGCCAGCATCCGAACAGGGAACACTGAAGCTTTCTTT. It specifies CASIRTGNTEAFF.

This clone has a single count. This sample includes further DNA sequences coding for the same CDR3. CDR3 bases: TGTGCCAGCAGCCAGGGACTAGCGGACACGGATACGCAGTATTTT. Residues: CASSQGLADTDTQYF. The chain links TRBV3-1 (or the pseudogene TRBV3-2) to TRBJ2-3, with TRBD2 matching 11 bases. V trimming: 3 bases; J trimming: 6 bases; junction bases outside the gene matches: 5. Germline V lookup: CDR1 LGHDT, CDR2 YNNKEL (reference sequence). The length of the CDR3 is 15 residues.

The chain couples TRBV5-1 to TRBJ2-1; 10 bases align to TRBD2. V was pared by 5 bases and J by 5 bases, with 10 bases of the junction left unmatched. Per the germline V gene, CDR1 is SGHRS and CDR2 is YFSETQ. The CDR3 spans 16 residues. In DNA form, the CDR3 reads TGCGCCAGCAGACCCGGGACTAGCGCTTCCCACAATGAGCAGTTCTTC. It is translated as CASRPGTSASHNEQFF.

The chain recombines TRBV25-1 with TRBJ2-5; 9 bases map to TRBD2. Trimming at V came to 3 bases and at J to 1 base, leaving 9 bases not matched to a gene. Germline loops: CDR1 MGHDK, CDR2 SYGVNS. The length of the CDR3 is 17 residues. In nucleotides, the CDR3 is TGTGCCAGCAGTGATCGCCGGGGACTAGCAAGCCAAGAGACCCAGTACTTC. Translating it yields CASSDRRGLASQETQYF.

This chain uses TRBV19 with TRBJ2-2; the match to TRBD1 covers 7 bases. In germline, CDR1 is LNHDA, CDR2 SQIVND (reference sequence). The CDR3 covers 16 residues. The V and J ends lost 7 bases and 5 bases, in that order; junction bases with no gene match: 13. The CDR3 protein is CASTPRDRLQTGELFF. CDR3 coding DNA: TGTGCCAGTACTCCCCGGGACAGATTACAAACCGGGGAGCTGTTTTTT.

The V call is TRBV7-2, the J call TRBJ1-2, with D perhaps TRBD1 (6 bases). Trimming stripped 10 bases from V and 4 bases from J, with 19 bases between. Germline assignment: CDR1 SGHTA and CDR2 FQGNSA. The CDR3 covers 14 residues. The CDR3 DNA sequence: TGTGCCACCCTCTCCGGGGGGCCCGGCTATGGCTACACCTTC. This codes for CATLSGGPGYGYTF.